The 10 T cell receptor beta chains given below trace back to one sample, sequenced in a study of cytomegalovirus exposure and HLA in healthy donors. PCR used 60 Vbeta primers and 13 Jbeta primers. Data came from immunoSEQ multiplex PCR; TCRdb stores just in-frame clones and leaves some out. Among 150,000 to 200,000 clones, approximately 80% were seen once, and the ten largest hold approximately 1%. The sequencing input was PBMCs. Receptors were obtained from a woman in her forties in good health and CMV-seronegative.

This rearrangement joins TRBV9 to TRBJ1-3; D gene ambiguous. The germline V gene has CDR1 SGDLS and CDR2 YYNGEE. The CDR3 spans 13 residues. The V gene lost 3 bases and the J gene lost 1 base, with 5 bases spanning the gap. CDR3 sequence reads: CASSAPSGNTIYF. CDR3 in DNA: TGTGCCAGCAGCGCCCCATCTGGAAACACCATATATTTT.

The genes are TRBV9 and TRBJ2-7; D remains ambiguous. This CDR3 is built from 14 residues. Germline CDR1 and CDR2: SGDLS and YYNGEE. V was shortened by 5 bases and J by 4 bases, with 16 bases between the two germline ends. The CDR3 nucleotides are TGTGCCAGCAGTGCAGGTGGCTCATCTTACGAGCAGTACTTC. It is translated as CASSAGGSSYEQYF.

This chain joins TRBV27 and TRBJ1-3; D is possibly TRBD1 (5 bases). The CDR3 loop spans 13 amino acids. Trimming removed 4 bases at V and 4 bases at J, with 8 bases between. Germline values: CDR1 MNHEY, CDR2 SMNVEV (reference sequence). The CDR3 loop is CASSWTQGNTIYF. As DNA, the CDR3 is TGTGCCAGCAGTTGGACACAGGGAAACACCATATATTTT.

The chain links TRBV11-1 to TRBJ1-1; 10 bases align to TRBD1. CDR3 length equals 15 residues. V shed 3 bases and J 7 bases; nucleotides not matched to a gene: 8. Germline V gives CDR1 SGHAT, CDR2 FQDESV (reference sequence). CDR3 protein: CASSFPGQGKSEAFF. The CDR3 DNA reads TGTGCCAGCAGCTTTCCGGGACAGGGGAAAAGTGAAGCTTTCTTT.

V and J are TRBV15 and TRBJ1-3; D is uncertain. In germline, CDR1 is LNHNV, CDR2 YYDKDF (reference sequence). Trimming took 0 bases from V and 0 from J, leaving 9 bases between them. The CDR3 sequence is 16 residues long. The CDR3 DNA sequence: TGTGCCACCAGCAGAGATGTGACTAACTCTGGAAACACCATATATTTT. Translating it yields CATSRDVTNSGNTIYF. The variable domain in full, completed from reference TRBV15 and TRBJ1-3, reads DAMVIQNPRYQVTQFGKPVTLSCSQTLNHNVMYWYQQKSSQAPKLLFHYYDKDFNNEADTPDNFQSRRPNTSFCFLDIRSPGLGDTAMYLCATSRDVTNSGNTIYFGEGSWLTVV.

The chain employs TRBV7-3 and TRBJ2-1; 8 bases match TRBD1. CDR1 SGHTA and CDR2 FQGTGA come from the germline V gene. Trimming removed 2 bases from V and 6 bases from J; junction bases left unmatched: 6. The CDR3 sequence is 15 residues long. CDR3 loop: CASSLGQGVGNEQFF. CDR3 DNA: TGTGCCAGCAGCTTAGGACAGGGCGTGGGCAATGAGCAGTTCTTC.

This clone was detected once. The chain has TRBV6-1 and TRBJ2-7; tentatively, D is TRBD1 (6 bases). This CDR3 is 12 amino acids long. Germline CDR1 is MNHNS and CDR2 is SASEGT. Trimming left V 5 bases short and J 6 bases short, with 11 bases between. The CDR3 sequence: CASSSSGVEQYF. DNA for the CDR3: TGTGCCAGCAGTAGCTCAGGGGTCGAGCAGTACTTC.

The chain joins TRBV7-9 to TRBJ1-2; 8 bases line up with TRBD1. The CDR3 is made up of 14 amino acids. Trimming at V came to 0 bases and at J to 7 bases, leaving 4 bases not matched to a gene. Looked up from germline, CDR1 is SEHNR and CDR2 is FQNEAQ (reference sequence). The CDR3 region has the DNA TGTGCCAGCAGCTTAGCGGACAGGGAACGTGGCTACACCTTC. Its translation: CASSLADRERGYTF. Full variable domain (missing parts from reference TRBV7-9 and TRBJ1-2): DTGVSQNPRHKITKRGQNVTFRCDPISEHNRLYWYRQTLGQGPEFLTYFQNEAQLEKSRLLSDRFSAERPKGSFSTLEIQRTEQGDSAMYLCASSLADRERGYTFGSGTRLTVV.

The V gene is TRBV4-2, the J gene TRBJ2-2; 14 bases match TRBD2. V shed 4 bases, J shed 4 bases, and the junction held 5 bases outside the gene matches. CDR1 and CDR2 (germline): LGHNA, YNFKEQ. This CDR3 is 17 amino acids long. The CDR3 DNA reads TGTGCCAGCAGCCTCGGGACTAGCGGGGGAATCACCGGGGAGCTGTTTTTT. This gives the protein CASSLGTSGGITGELFF.

V and J are TRBV6-4 and TRBJ2-1; TRBD2 is a possible D gene (6 bases). V lost 2 bases and J 1 base, leaving 12 bases between the germline ends. This CDR3 has 16 amino acids. Germline values: CDR1 MRHNA, CDR2 SNTAGT. DNA of the CDR3: TGTGCCAGCAGTGACGGAGGGGCCGATTCCTACAATGAGCAGTTCTTC. Translating gives CASSDGGADSYNEQFF.